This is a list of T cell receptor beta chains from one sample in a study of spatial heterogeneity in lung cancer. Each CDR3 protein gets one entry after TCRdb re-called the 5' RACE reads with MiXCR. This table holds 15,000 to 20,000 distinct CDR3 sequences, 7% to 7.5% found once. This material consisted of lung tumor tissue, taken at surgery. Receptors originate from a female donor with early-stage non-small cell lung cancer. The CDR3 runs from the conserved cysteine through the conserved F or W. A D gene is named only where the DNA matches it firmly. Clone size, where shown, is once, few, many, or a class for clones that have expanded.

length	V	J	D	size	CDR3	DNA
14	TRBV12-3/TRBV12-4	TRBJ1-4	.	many	CASGGGPMREKLFF	TGTGCCAGCGGGGGAGGCCCGATGCGTGAAAAACTGTTTTTT
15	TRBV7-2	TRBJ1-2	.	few	CASSNGGGNNYGYTF	TGTGCCAGCTCTAACGGGGGAGGGAACAACTATGGCTACACCTTC
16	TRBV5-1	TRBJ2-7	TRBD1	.	CASSAAGQGATYEQYF	TGCGCCAGCAGCGCGGCGGGACAGGGGGCGACCTACGAGCAGTACTTC
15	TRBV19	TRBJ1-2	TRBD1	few	CASTSSGQGAFGYTF	TGTGCCAGTACCTCCTCTGGACAGGGGGCTTTTGGCTACACCTTC
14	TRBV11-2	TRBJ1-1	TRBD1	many	CASSLPTGYTEAFF	TGTGCCAGCAGCTTGCCGACAGGGTACACTGAAGCTTTCTTT
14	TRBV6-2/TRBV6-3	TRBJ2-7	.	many	CASSTKQGTDEQYF	TGTGCCAGCAGTACAAAACAGGGTACCGACGAGCAGTACTTC
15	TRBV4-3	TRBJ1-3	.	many	CASSQGSSSGNTIYF	TGCGCCAGCAGCCAGGGGAGTTCCTCTGGAAACACCATATATTTT
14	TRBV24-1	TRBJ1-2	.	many	CATSETGANYGYTF	TGTGCCACCAGTGAAACGGGAGCTAACTATGGCTACACCTTC
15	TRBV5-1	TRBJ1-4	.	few	CASSTGPDVEEKLFF	TGCGCCAGCAGCACGGGACCGGACGTAGAGGAAAAACTGTTTTTT
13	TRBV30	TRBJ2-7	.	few	CAWKEPGSYEQYF	TGTGCCTGGAAGGAACCGGGGTCCTACGAGCAGTACTTC
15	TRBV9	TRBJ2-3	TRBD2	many	CASSTGLANTDTQYF	TGTGCCAGCAGCACGGGACTAGCGAACACAGATACGCAGTATTTT